Following are 30 T cell receptor beta chains from one sample sequenced in a study of blood T cell repertoires in COVID-19. Some clones are missing from TCRdb's copy, which holds only in-frame ones; the method was immunoSEQ multiplex PCR. The sample consists of some 450,000 clones, approximately 90% of them appearing once. The sequencing sample was made of peripheral blood. These receptors all come from a man aged 18 to 30 with COVID-19, enrolled during active disease.

The chain has TRBV9 and TRBJ2-1; 11 bases line up with TRBD2. CDR3 size: 17 residues. The V gene end was trimmed by 3 bases and the J gene end by 6 bases; junction bases not matched to a gene: 11. CDR1 is SGDLS and CDR2 is YYNGEE in the germline V gene. The CDR3 coding sequence is TGTGCCAGCAGCGCCAGAATTCTAGCGGGAGGCGCCAATGAGCAGTTCTTC. Protein: CASSARILAGGANEQFF.

The DNA for the CDR3 is TGTGCCAGCAGCTTCTTAAGACAGGGGGCCCAATATAGCAATCAGCCCCAGCATTTT. It yields the protein CASSFLRQGAQYSNQPQHF. The rearrangement links TRBV11-3 to TRBJ1-5; TRBD1 matches at 10 bases. From germline, CDR1 is SGHNT and CDR2 YENEEA. With V trimmed by 3 bases and J by 0 bases, 11 bases remained unmatched. This CDR3 has 19 residues.

The chain uses TRBV3-1 (or the pseudogene TRBV3-2) and TRBJ2-7, with 9 positions matching TRBD2. This CDR3 has 17 residues. The germline gives CDR1 LGHDT, CDR2 YNNKEL (reference sequence). Germline trimming cut 4 bases from V and 2 bases from J; bases unmatched to any gene: 12. CDR3 in DNA: TGTGCCAGCAGCCGACCAGGGGGTAGCGGGAGACCCTACGAGCAGTACTTC. This sequence encodes CASSRPGGSGRPYEQYF.

This clone was observed a few times. The chain couples TRBV27 to TRBJ1-5; no clear D. The V end lost 3 bases, the J end lost 3 bases, and 12 bases lay between the germline ends. Germline V CDR1 and CDR2: MNHEY, SMNVEV (reference sequence). CDR3 length: 15 residues. The CDR3 region is CASSFTGSYNQPQHF. The CDR3 DNA reads TGTGCCAGCAGTTTCACCGGGTCCTACAATCAGCCCCAGCATTTT.

The chain recombines TRBV9 with TRBJ2-3; 7 nucleotides align to TRBD1. In germline, CDR1 is SGDLS, CDR2 YYNGEE. Trimming took 0 bases from V and 3 from J; bases not matched to a gene: 7. This CDR3 comprises 16 residues. The CDR3 nucleotides read TGTGCCAGCAGCGTAGGGGAAGGGGGCGCTACAGATACGCAGTATTTT. Translated: CASSVGEGGATDTQYF.

This clone was counted between two and nine times. V gene TRBV19 combines with J gene TRBJ1-1, with D unresolved. The V gene lost 5 bases and the J gene lost 0 bases, with 7 bases spanning the gap. The CDR3 is made up of 13 amino acids. Germline V lookup: CDR1 LNHDA, CDR2 SQIVND (reference sequence). The DNA for the CDR3 is TGTGCCAGTAGTCCCAACATGAACACTGAAGCTTTCTTT. The encoded protein is CASSPNMNTEAFF.

Remarks on this clone: Additional DNA sequences in this sample encode the identical CDR3. The chain recombines TRBV12-3 or TRBV12-4 with TRBJ2-7, with D possibly TRBD1 on 5 matching bases. The CDR3 is made up of 13 amino acids. The V end lost 3 bases, the J end lost 2 bases, and 8 bases lay between the germline ends. The CDR3 here is CASSFGQPYEQYF. CDR3 sequence (DNA): TGTGCCAGCAGTTTCGGACAACCCTACGAGCAGTACTTC.

V usage is TRBV19 and J usage is TRBJ2-6, with D unresolved. Germline CDR1 LNHDA, CDR2 SQIVND (reference sequence). Trimming removed 9 bases from V and 1 base from J, with 7 bases in between. There are 13 residues in the CDR3. The CDR3 sequence is CASQLSGANVLTF. For the CDR3, the DNA is TGTGCCAGCCAACTTTCTGGGGCCAACGTCCTGACTTTC. The full variable domain, with the rest looked up from reference TRBV19 and TRBJ2-6, is DGGITQSPKYLFRKEGQNVTLSCEQNLNHDAMYWYRQDPGQGLRLIYYSQIVNDFQKGDIAEGYSVSREKKESFPLTVTSAQKNPTAFYLCASQLSGANVLTFGAGSRLTVL.

This clone has a single count. V and J are TRBV15 and TRBJ2-7; D possibly corresponds to TRBD2 (5 bases). Trimming left V 5 bases short and J 0 bases short, with 20 bases between. The CDR3 spans 17 residues. Per the germline V gene, CDR1 is LNHNV and CDR2 is YYDKDF (reference sequence). The CDR3: CATSGTTGSVISYEQYF. The CDR3 DNA is TGTGCCACCAGCGGAACAACGGGAAGCGTTATCTCCTACGAGCAGTACTTC.

This CDR3 is CAWSQAYGYTF. In nucleotides, the CDR3 is TGTGCCTGGAGTCAGGCTTATGGCTACACCTTC. V gene TRBV30 combines with J gene TRBJ1-2, with unresolved D. Germline V gene data show CDR1 as GTSNPN and CDR2 as SVGIG (reference sequence). The CDR3 covers 11 residues. Deletions cut 2 bases from V and 5 bases from J, with 6 bases between.

This chain joins TRBV5-6 and TRBJ1-1; a possible D gene is TRBD1 (5 bases). CDR3 length: 14 amino acids. With 1 base removed from V and 3 bases from J, the gap between germline ends came to 10 bases. Germline CDR1 and CDR2: SGHDT and YYEEEE. CDR3 bases: TGTGCCAGCAGCTTGCAGGGTCTGGACACTGAAGCTTTCTTT. This translates into CASSLQGLDTEAFF.

The chain carries TRBV3-1 (or the pseudogene TRBV3-2) and TRBJ2-3, with TRBD2 matching over 11 bases. Per the germline V gene, CDR1 is LGHDT and CDR2 is YNNKEL (reference sequence). The V and J ends lost 3 bases and 3 bases, in that order; junction bases with no gene match: 20. There are 21 residues in the CDR3. CDR3 residues: CASSQTPRGIAGGPATDTQYF. Here the CDR3 DNA reads TGTGCCAGCAGCCAGACCCCGAGGGGGATAGCGGGGGGGCCGGCAACAGATACGCAGTATTTT.

The chain couples TRBV9 to TRBJ2-3, with a weak D call TRBD1 (7 bases). This CDR3 contains 15 residues. Germline V gene data show CDR1 as SGDLS and CDR2 as YYNGEE. The ends were cut back, 3 bases at V and 7 bases at J, with 18 bases in the middle. The CDR3 nucleotides are TGTGCCAGCAGCGCCAGGGGGGATCTAGCGAATACGCAGTATTTT. Encoded protein: CASSARGDLANTQYF.

Here the CDR3 DNA reads TGTGCCAGCAGCACGGGAGGTGCTAAAGATACGCAGTATTTT. Its translation is CASSTGGAKDTQYF. This chain joins TRBV7-9 and TRBJ2-3; TRBD2 matches 7 bases. The CDR3 has 14 amino acids. J gave up 5 bases and V 5 bases, and 7 bases lay outside the gene matches. Germline CDR1 SEHNR, CDR2 FQNEAQ (reference sequence).

A single count supports this clone. This sequence joins TRBV30 and TRBJ1-5, with TRBD1 matching over 8 bases. The J segment lost 3 bases and the V segment lost 6 bases, leaving 4 bases of the junction unmatched. The CDR3 is made up of 13 amino acids. The germline CDR1 and CDR2 sequences are GTSNPN and SVGIG (reference sequence). The CDR3 nucleotides are TGTGCCTGCCTGACAGGGGACAATCAGCCCCAGCATTTT. Translated: CACLTGDNQPQHF.

This chain links TRBV5-4 with TRBJ2-1; a weak D match, TRBD2 (5 bases). The germline V gene encodes CDR1 SGHNT and CDR2 YYREEE (reference sequence). This CDR3 contains 16 residues. V was cut by 0 bases and J by 1 base, with 11 bases left in between. The CDR3 DNA is TGTGCCAGCAGCTTGGGAGGGTCTCTTTCCTACAATGAGCAGTTCTTC. Translation gives CASSLGGSLSYNEQFF.

Note on this clone: Other DNA sequences within the sample encode an identical CDR3. J is TRBJ2-3 and V is TRBV5-1, with D possibly being TRBD2 (5 bases). This CDR3 contains 13 residues. CDR1 is SGHRS and CDR2 is YFSETQ in the germline V gene. V lost 3 bases to trimming and J lost 0 bases, with 5 bases between them. In DNA form, the CDR3 reads TGCGCCAGCAGCTCGGGAAGCACAGATACGCAGTATTTT. Translated: CASSSGSTDTQYF.

V usage is TRBV5-1 and J usage is TRBJ2-1, with 9 bases that match TRBD2. V shed 6 bases and J 2 bases; nucleotides not matched to a gene: 6. The CDR3 spans 15 residues. The germline CDR1 and CDR2 sequences are SGHRS and YFSETQ. The CDR3 reads CASIPSGAPYNEQFF. The CDR3 DNA reads TGCGCCAGCATTCCTAGCGGGGCCCCCTACAATGAGCAGTTCTTC.

The chain couples TRBV5-5 to TRBJ2-3; TRBD2 aligns across 11 bases. V dropped 1 base and J dropped 2; count of bases not matched to a gene: 6. Germline assignment: CDR1 SGHKS and CDR2 YYEKEE (reference sequence). The CDR3 runs to 17 residues. The CDR3, as DNA: TGTGCCAGCAGCTTGATGGGGACTAGCGGCAACACAGATACGCAGTATTTT. It encodes CASSLMGTSGNTDTQYF.

Notes on this clone: One end of the junction fails to match germline, which may point to a read error. The chain employs TRBV7-9 and TRBJ2-1, with D possibly matching TRBD2 (5 bases). The CDR3 length is 11 residues. The germline gives CDR1 SEHNR, CDR2 FQNEAQ (reference sequence). The CDR3 DNA reads TGTGCCAGCACCTCCAGTAGGGAGCAATTCTTC. Its protein product is CASTSSREQFF.

The J gene is TRBJ2-5, the V gene TRBV6-5; the D gene is possibly TRBD1 (6 bases). V lost 6 bases to trimming and J lost 5 bases, with 7 bases between them. The CDR3 length is 11 residues. From germline, CDR1 is MNHEY and CDR2 SVGAGI. The CDR3, as DNA: TGTGCCAGCAGCCAGGGGGAGACCCAGTACTTC. Translating it yields CASSQGETQYF.

This sequence joins TRBV18 and TRBJ1-4; a possible D gene is TRBD1 (5 bases). The germline gives CDR1 KGHSH, CDR2 LQKENI. The CDR3 totals 13 residues. V shed 4 bases and J shed 5 bases, with 8 bases lying between them. The CDR3 DNA reads as TGTGCCAGCTCACACAGGTTAAATGAAAAACTGTTTTTT. Protein sequence: CASSHRLNEKLFF. Full variable domain (remainder filled in from reference TRBV18 and TRBJ1-4): NAGVMQNPRHLVRRRGQEARLRCSPMKGHSHVYWYRQLPEEGLKFMVYLQKENIIDESGMPKERFSAEFPKEGPSILRIQQVVRGDSAAYFCASSHRLNEKLFFGSGTQLSVL.

The CDR3 bases are TGTGCCAGCAGCGCGGGGACTAGCGGGAATGTAGATACGCAGTATTTT. As protein: CASSAGTSGNVDTQYF. V gene TRBV5-8 combines with J gene TRBJ2-3; 13 bases map to TRBD2. After removal of 4 bases from V and 5 bases from J, the junction contained 7 bases not matched to a gene. This CDR3 has 16 residues. The germline gives CDR1 SGHTS, CDR2 YDEGEE.

This clone appeared a single time. This chain uses TRBV3-1 (or the pseudogene TRBV3-2) with TRBJ1-3, with D uncertain. Per germline, CDR1 LGHDT and CDR2 YNNKEL (reference sequence). This CDR3 has 15 amino acids. Trimming pared 1 base from V and 5 bases from J, leaving 12 bases between. The CDR3 coding sequence is TGTGCCAGCAGCCAAGTATTCGGCGGGCGAAACACCATATATTTT. It is translated as CASSQVFGGRNTIYF.

The rearrangement links TRBV2 to TRBJ2-7; D is perhaps TRBD1 (6 bases). The CDR3 is 16 residues long. V lost 7 bases to trimming and J lost 5 bases, with 24 bases between them. Germline V gene sequence: CDR1 SNHLY, CDR2 FYNNEI. Here the CDR3 DNA reads TGTGCCAGCATTGCCCAAAGACAGGACGTAAGCCACGAGCAGTACTTC. It is translated as CASIAQRQDVSHEQYF.

The chain joins TRBV6-1 to TRBJ2-7; 7 bases are a match to TRBD2. Per the germline V gene, CDR1 is MNHNS and CDR2 is SASEGT. V trimming: 2 bases; J trimming: 7 bases; junction bases outside the gene matches: 8. CDR3 size: 14 residues. The CDR3 DNA reads as TGTGCCAGCAGTGAAATGTGGGGGGAGGGAGAGCAGTACTTC. Encoded protein: CASSEMWGEGEQYF.

This chain links TRBV5-4 with TRBJ2-2, with 7 bases aligning to TRBD1. The V segment lost 1 base and the J segment 0 bases; nucleotides outside the gene matches: 3. Germline CDR1 SGHNT, CDR2 YYREEE (reference sequence). This CDR3 spans 16 amino acids. The CDR3 spells CASSLPGTANTGELFF. The CDR3 DNA reads as TGTGCCAGCAGCTTGCCCGGGACAGCGAACACCGGGGAGCTGTTTTTT.

This clone was detected only once. The chain couples TRBV6-5 to TRBJ2-3; 9 bases agree with TRBD2. From germline, CDR1 is MNHEY and CDR2 SVGAGI. J lost 5 bases, V lost 6 bases, and 9 bases had no gene match. The CDR3 has 15 residues. The DNA of the CDR3 is TGTGCCAGCAGCCGGGGACTAGCACCCCAAGATACGCAGTATTTT. This codes for CASSRGLAPQDTQYF.

CDR3 in DNA: TGTGCCAGCAGTGATCCCCGGGCAGGGCTTAAAGATACGCAGTATTTT. Protein sequence: CASSDPRAGLKDTQYF. The chain links TRBV6-1 to TRBJ2-3; perhaps TRBD1 as D (5 bases). V was pared by 3 bases and J by 5 bases, with 18 bases between. The CDR3 runs to 16 residues. Germline CDR1 and CDR2: MNHNS and SASEGT.

This chain joins TRBV7-6 and TRBJ2-1; unclear D gene. The CDR3 extends over 14 amino acids. Between the trimmed V and J ends, which lost 1 base and 3 bases, there was a span of 7 bases. Germline loops: CDR1 SGHVS, CDR2 FNYEAQ. The DNA for the CDR3 is TGTGCCAGCAGCTTAGGTAGTAGCTACAATGAGCAGTTCTTC. It translates to CASSLGSSYNEQFF.